The source of this TCR beta chain is a study of identical twins. Notes on the study in general: The more abundant beta clonotypes in cord blood had fewer insertions, and memory repertoires did not show this. Partial confounding of zero-insertion analyses by invariant MAIT and iNKT cells was possible.

A universal primer site arose from template switching, and cDNA bore unique molecular identifiers. TCRdb fed the 5' RACE reads into MiXCR, producing one record per CDR3 protein. The top ten hold roughly 0.44% of the sample, which has about 490,000 distinct CDR3 sequences, about 16% seen once. This clonotype has only one observation. The antigen remains undetermined. The CDR3 covers 16 residues. Per germline, CDR1 SGHVS and CDR2 FQNEAQ. V was cut by 5 bases and J by 2 bases, with 19 bases left in between. The data also belong to a second study, concerning yellow fever vaccine responses in identical twins.

The J gene is TRBJ2-7, the V gene TRBV7-8; D may be TRBD2 (6 bases). The clonotype was recovered from a young woman in good health. Sequencing was carried out using CD4+ T cells sorted from blood. CDR3 sequence: CASSPGWERVAYEQYF. DNA of the CDR3: TGTGCCAGCAGCCCAGGATGGGAGCGGGTGGCCTACGAGCAGTACTTC.